This T cell receptor (beta chain) originates from a study of CD8 T cells in ankylosing spondylitis. Using quantitative 5'-RACE with molecular barcodes, the authors made TCR beta libraries. TCRdb called the 5' RACE reads again in MiXCR, with one record for every CDR3 protein. The sample yields about 500,000 distinct CDR3 sequences, about 12% seen once. Concerning this clonotype: Its matching antigen is unknown.

The CDR3 sequence is 14 residues long. Looked up from germline, CDR1 is SGHNT and CDR2 is YENEEA. V gave up 5 bases and J gave up 6 bases; unmatched junction bases: 3. Study findings and constraints: Reported data indicate significant enrichment of disease-linked clones within matched ankylosing spondylitis synovial fluid. Made up of about eight highly homologous variants, a TCR beta motif appeared characteristic of ankylosing spondylitis blood. Existing reports had already noted some motif variants in reactive arthritis synovial fluid and blood. Peripheral blood samples showed relatively rare disease-linked clones, and these clones were CD8+.

The clonotype was recovered from a male donor with ankylosing spondylitis. The rearrangement uses TRBV11-3 and TRBJ2-1, with TRBD1 identical over 11 bases. Source material: blood, either unsorted or a sorted T cell fraction (not recorded which). CDR3 sequence (DNA): TGTGCCAGCAGCCGGACAGGGGGCTCCAATGAGCAGTTCTTC. This codes for CASSRTGGSNEQFF.